The clone carrying this T cell receptor (beta chain) has more than one count but fewer than ten. The antigen remains undetermined. This entry is derived from a study of lymphopenia after photon versus proton radiotherapy. Study-wide results and caveats: Post-nadir diversity loss with photons came from oligoclonal expansion, particularly CD8+ Temra cells. Relative stability marked proton patients; photon patients lost diversity and naive cells.

Using immunoSEQ multiplex PCR, the repertoire was profiled, and TCRdb retains in-frame clones only, with some absent. The table shows around 24,000 clones, with 83% occurring only once. Germline CDR1 LGHNA, CDR2 YSLEER. This CDR3 has 15 residues. Trimming took 0 bases from V and 2 from J, leaving 11 bases between them. The specimen comprised peripheral blood, sampled from a patient treated with photon-based radiotherapy. This TCR derives from a woman aged 45-59 years with pancreatic cancer. The chain is built from TRBV4-3 and TRBJ2-7; D gene uncertain. Here the CDR3 DNA reads TGCGCCAGCAGCCAAGATGTTTCCTGGACCTACGAGCAGTACTTC. It is translated as CASSQDVSWTYEQYF.